This passage covers 9 T cell receptor beta chains from one sample sequenced in a study of blood T cell repertoires in COVID-19. Method: immunoSEQ multiplex PCR; TCRdb's copy keeps in-frame clones and lacks some. The data contain some 270,000 clones, nearly 90% of them singletons. The specimen sequenced was peripheral blood. The receptors were gathered from a woman aged 60-75 years with COVID-19, enrolled during active disease.

V gene TRBV27 combines with J gene TRBJ1-2; D not certain. Germline V gene sequence: CDR1 MNHEY, CDR2 SMNVEV (reference sequence). The CDR3 is 14 amino acids. V shed 5 bases and J shed 9 bases, with 19 bases lying between them. The CDR3 DNA reads as TGTGCCAGCAGTCTCCGGTCCGCTTTTGTGAGCTACACCTTC. Amino acids: CASSLRSAFVSYTF.

V is TRBV29-1 and J is TRBJ1-1; D ambiguous. The CDR3 consists of 12 residues. Trimming stripped 4 bases from V and 4 bases from J, with 10 bases between. Germline V lookup: CDR1 SQVTM, CDR2 ANQGSEA. DNA of the CDR3: TGCAGCGTTGTTGGTAGTGGCACTGAAGCTTTCTTT. This sequence encodes CSVVGSGTEAFF.

This chain connects TRBV6-6 to TRBJ1-2; 9 bases are shared with TRBD1. The CDR3 contains 14 residues. Germline V gene lookup returns CDR1 MNHNY and CDR2 SVGAGI (reference sequence). V was clipped by 7 bases and J by 2 bases; unmatched bases: 5. The CDR3 loop reads CASTPGQGNYGYTF. In DNA form, the CDR3 reads TGTGCCAGCACTCCCGGACAGGGGAACTATGGCTACACCTTC.

This clone has just one count. The chain joins TRBV6-5 to TRBJ1-2; D may be TRBD1 (5 bases). The V end was cut by 4 bases, the J end by 6 bases, with 18 bases between. The CDR3 extends over 15 amino acids. Looked up from germline, CDR1 is MNHEY and CDR2 is SVGAGI. CDR3 residues: CASSSQGPALDGYTF. DNA of the CDR3: TGTGCCAGCAGTTCTCAGGGCCCGGCTCTAGATGGCTACACCTTC.

The chain joins TRBV5-8 to TRBJ1-2; 8 bases line up with TRBD1. The CDR3 extends over 15 amino acids. The ends lost 2 bases at V and 4 bases at J; junction bases unmatched: 7. Germline loops: CDR1 SGHTS, CDR2 YDEGEE. In nucleotides, the CDR3 is TGTGCCAGCAGCTTATGGACAGGGATGGGCTATGGCTACACCTTC. Encoded protein: CASSLWTGMGYGYTF.

In this sample, this clone turned up once. V gene TRBV7-2 combines with J gene TRBJ1-3, with 9 positions matching TRBD1. Germline loops: CDR1 SGHTA, CDR2 FQGNSA. V was clipped by 5 bases and J by 2 bases; unmatched bases: 10. The CDR3 is 17 residues long. The CDR3 region has the DNA TGTGCCAGCAGCCCCCATGGGACAGGGAGTACTGGAAACACCATATATTTT. Encoded protein: CASSPHGTGSTGNTIYF.

The chain has TRBV9 and TRBJ2-7; possibly TRBD1 for D (5 bases). Trimming took 0 bases from V and 0 from J, leaving 10 bases between them. In germline, CDR1 is SGDLS, CDR2 YYNGEE. The length of the CDR3 is 15 residues. The CDR3 loop is CASSVGTIASYEQYF. As DNA, the CDR3 is TGTGCCAGCAGCGTAGGGACAATAGCCTCCTACGAGCAGTACTTC.

CDR3 sequence reads: CASSQDSGVWSEAFF. The CDR3 coding sequence is TGTGCCAGCAGCCAAGATTCCGGGGTGTGGTCCGAAGCTTTCTTT. This chain connects TRBV3-1 (or the pseudogene TRBV3-2) to TRBJ1-1, with no clear D. Germline-derived CDR1 and CDR2 are LGHDT and YNNKEL (reference sequence). Trimming stripped 0 bases from V and 8 bases from J, with 16 bases between. This CDR3 contains 15 residues.

The chain's CDR3 is CASSYSERAPPTDTQYF. The CDR3 DNA reads TGTGCCAGCAGTTACTCTGAGCGGGCACCCCCCACAGATACGCAGTATTTT. The chain recombines TRBV6-2 or TRBV6-3 with TRBJ2-3; maybe TRBD2 (6 bases). The CDR3 is 17 residues long. Trimming pared 0 bases from V and 2 bases from J, leaving 15 bases between. Germline CDR1 MNHEY, CDR2 SVGEGT.